Listed below are T cell receptor beta chains from one sample, sequenced in a study of blood T cells in healthy people across ages. TCRdb called the 5' RACE reads again in MiXCR, with one record for every CDR3 protein. The repertoire holds about 1.5 million distinct CDR3 sequences, with approximately 43% as singletons. The material sequenced was blood. The receptors come from a woman between 18 and 29 years old in good health. Both conserved end residues are trimmed from each CDR3. Each record gives: V gene, D gene, CDR3 protein. The D gene is left open where the match is weak.

TRBV27 NA ASSPPGTGAF
TRBV29-1 NA SVELGGNQPQH
TRBV6-2/TRBV6-3 TRBD2 ASSYPPSGIETQY
TRBV9 NA ASSVGRSGLGSYT
TRBV19 NA ASSIDLGTAGEQY
TRBV2 NA ASRIGSPLH
TRBV5-1 NA ASSPRTFSKETQY
TRBV27 NA ASSLAGTSSYGYT
TRBV4-1 NA ASSHGKGDGTSTDTQY
TRBV20-1 TRBD1 SASTPQGADYEQY
TRBV6-1 NA ASSVSGTTANYGYT
TRBV29-1 NA SVERDDPKQY
TRBV27 TRBD1 ASRAQGAATNEKLF
TRBV7-3 NA ASSSWTDNEQY
TRBV12-3/TRBV12-4 TRBD2 ASSQSGGRTDTQY
TRBV5-6 NA ASSLIGVSSYEQY
TRBV11-2 TRBD1 ASRNRGYGYT
TRBV11-2 NA ASSLDGIGGYT
TRBV27 TRBD2 ASRPLGTRPGREQF
TRBV28 NA ASSLGVGLGGYT
TRBV12-5 NA ASGLNRVTSGANVLT
TRBV6-5 NA ASSYANTDTQY
TRBV20-1 NA SGLLLGNEKLF
TRBV6-6 NA ASSYSGYNEQF
TRBV5-6 TRBD1 ASSLWDRDYEQF
TRBV20-1 TRBD2 SARDSGGMNTGELF
TRBV6-2/TRBV6-3 NA ASTHRDVVSQPQH
TRBV7-8 TRBD2 ASSPREDEQF
TRBV1 NA TSSQDRLAGVPSTDTQY
TRBV29-1 NA SVKKNTEAF
TRBV7-3 TRBD1 ASSSTGGLSEAF
TRBV29-1 TRBD1 SVEGQGAMNTEAF
TRBV7-9 TRBD1 ASGRQGASTEAF
TRBV6-5 TRBD1 ASKDRVGTQY
TRBV21-1 NA ASSKEWVTEAF
TRBV20-1 NA SASAGYEQY
TRBV24-1 TRBD1 ATRRQGISNEQF
TRBV28 TRBD2 ASSFRKMRREGIYNEQF
TRBV7-3 TRBD1 ASSLSDRRNSPLH
TRBV20-1 NA SARSDVNSPLH
TRBV27 NA ASTPGPFDEQF
TRBV20-1 TRBD1 SARKPTGANQPQH